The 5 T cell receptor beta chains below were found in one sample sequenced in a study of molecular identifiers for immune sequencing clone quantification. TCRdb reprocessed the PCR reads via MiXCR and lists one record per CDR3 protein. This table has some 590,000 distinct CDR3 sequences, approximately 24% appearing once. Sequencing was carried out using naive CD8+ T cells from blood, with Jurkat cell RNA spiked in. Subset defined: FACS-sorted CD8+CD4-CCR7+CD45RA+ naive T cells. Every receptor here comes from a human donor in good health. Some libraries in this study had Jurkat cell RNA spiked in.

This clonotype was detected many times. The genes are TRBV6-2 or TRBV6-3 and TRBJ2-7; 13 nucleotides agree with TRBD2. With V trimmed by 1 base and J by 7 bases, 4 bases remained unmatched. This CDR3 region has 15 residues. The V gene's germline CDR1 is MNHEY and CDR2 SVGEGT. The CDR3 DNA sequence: TGTGCCAGCAGTTACTTCGGACTAGCGGGGGTGGAGCAGTACTTC. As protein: CASSYFGLAGVEQYF.

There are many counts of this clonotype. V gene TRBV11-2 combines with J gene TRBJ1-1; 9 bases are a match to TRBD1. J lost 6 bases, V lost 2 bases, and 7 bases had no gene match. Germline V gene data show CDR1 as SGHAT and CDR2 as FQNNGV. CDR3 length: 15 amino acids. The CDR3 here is CASSLTGTGMPEAFF. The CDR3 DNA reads TGTGCCAGCAGCTTAACCGGGACAGGGATGCCTGAAGCTTTCTTT.

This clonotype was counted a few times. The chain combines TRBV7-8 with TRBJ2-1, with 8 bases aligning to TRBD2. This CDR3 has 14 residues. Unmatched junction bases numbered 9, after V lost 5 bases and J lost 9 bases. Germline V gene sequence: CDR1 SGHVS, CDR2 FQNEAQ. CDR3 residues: CASSAIPAGVEQFF. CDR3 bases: TGTGCCAGCAGCGCGATCCCAGCGGGGGTTGAGCAGTTCTTC.

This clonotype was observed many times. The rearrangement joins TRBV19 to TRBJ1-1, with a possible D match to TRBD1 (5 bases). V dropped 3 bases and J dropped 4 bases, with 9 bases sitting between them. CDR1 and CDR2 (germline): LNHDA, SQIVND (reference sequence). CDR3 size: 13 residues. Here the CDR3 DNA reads TGTGCCAGTAGTATCGCCGGGGGCACTGAAGCTTTCTTT. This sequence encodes CASSIAGGTEAFF.

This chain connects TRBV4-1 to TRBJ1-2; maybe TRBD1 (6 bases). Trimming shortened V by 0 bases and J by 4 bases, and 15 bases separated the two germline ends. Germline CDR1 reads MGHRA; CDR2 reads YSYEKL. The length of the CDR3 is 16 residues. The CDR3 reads CASSQERQGKSYGYTF. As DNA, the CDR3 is TGCGCCAGCAGCCAAGAACGGCAGGGGAAGAGCTATGGCTACACCTTC.